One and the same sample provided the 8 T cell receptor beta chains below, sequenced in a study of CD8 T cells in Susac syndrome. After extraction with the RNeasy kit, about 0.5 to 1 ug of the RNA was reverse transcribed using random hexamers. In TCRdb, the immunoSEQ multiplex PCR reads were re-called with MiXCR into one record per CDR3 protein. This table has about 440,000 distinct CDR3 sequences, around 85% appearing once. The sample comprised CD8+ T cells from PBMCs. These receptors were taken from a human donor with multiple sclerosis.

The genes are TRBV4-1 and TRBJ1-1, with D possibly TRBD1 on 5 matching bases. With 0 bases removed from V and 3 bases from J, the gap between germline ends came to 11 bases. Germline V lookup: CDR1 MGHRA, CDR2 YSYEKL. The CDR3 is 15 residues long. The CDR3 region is CASSQEGEGYTEAFF. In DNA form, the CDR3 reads TGCGCCAGCAGCCAAGAGGGGGAGGGGTACACTGAAGCTTTCTTT.

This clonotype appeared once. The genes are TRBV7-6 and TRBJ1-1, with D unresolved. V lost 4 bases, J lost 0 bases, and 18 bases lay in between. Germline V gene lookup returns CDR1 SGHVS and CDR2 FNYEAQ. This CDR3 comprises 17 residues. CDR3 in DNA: TGTGCCAGCAGCTCTTCCTCGCGACGGGCGATGAACACTGAAGCTTTCTTT. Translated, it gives CASSSSSRRAMNTEAFF.

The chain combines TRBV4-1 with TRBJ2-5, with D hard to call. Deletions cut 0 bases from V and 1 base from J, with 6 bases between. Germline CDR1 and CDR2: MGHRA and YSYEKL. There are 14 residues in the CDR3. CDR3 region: CASSQDPAQETQYF. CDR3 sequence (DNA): TGCGCCAGCAGCCAAGATCCCGCCCAAGAGACCCAGTACTTC.

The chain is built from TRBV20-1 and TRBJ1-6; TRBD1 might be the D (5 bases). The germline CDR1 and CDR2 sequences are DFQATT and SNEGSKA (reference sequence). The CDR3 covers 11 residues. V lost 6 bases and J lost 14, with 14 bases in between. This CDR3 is CSARGGGSLHF. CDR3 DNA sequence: TGCAGTGCCCGGGGGGGAGGGTCCCTCCACTTT.

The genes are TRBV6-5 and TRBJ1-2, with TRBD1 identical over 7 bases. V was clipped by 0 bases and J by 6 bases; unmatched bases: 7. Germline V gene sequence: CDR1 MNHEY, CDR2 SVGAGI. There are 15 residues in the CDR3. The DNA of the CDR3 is TGTGCCAGCAGTTACTCAGGACAGGATGTGAATGGCTACACCTTC. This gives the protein CASSYSGQDVNGYTF.

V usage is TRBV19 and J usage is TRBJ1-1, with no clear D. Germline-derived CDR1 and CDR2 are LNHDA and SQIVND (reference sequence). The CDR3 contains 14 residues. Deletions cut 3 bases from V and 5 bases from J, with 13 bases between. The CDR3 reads CASSIGGPRTEAFF. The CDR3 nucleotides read TGTGCCAGTAGTATTGGCGGACCGAGGACTGAAGCTTTCTTT.

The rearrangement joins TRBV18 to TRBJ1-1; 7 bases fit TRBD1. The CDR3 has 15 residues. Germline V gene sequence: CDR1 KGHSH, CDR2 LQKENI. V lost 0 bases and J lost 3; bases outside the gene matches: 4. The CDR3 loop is CASSPPEGAYTEAFF. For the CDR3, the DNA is TGTGCCAGCTCACCACCGGAGGGGGCCTACACTGAAGCTTTCTTT.

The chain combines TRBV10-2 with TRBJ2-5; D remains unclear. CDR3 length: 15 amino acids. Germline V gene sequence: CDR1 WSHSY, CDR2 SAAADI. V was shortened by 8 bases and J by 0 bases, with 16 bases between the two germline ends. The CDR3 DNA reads TGCGCCAGCGGCGCGGCCTCATTATACCAAGAGACCCAGTACTTC. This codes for CASGAASLYQETQYF.